One sample yielded the 27 T cell receptor beta chains listed below, sequenced in a study of T-cell memory formation after mild COVID-19 (dated by TCRdb to the early 2020s). Library preparation employed 5' RACE. The reads were generated on an Illumina NovaSeq 6000. TCRdb took the public reads, trimmed them with fastp at Q25, ran MiXCR for clone calling and kept in-frame beta chains. For every CDR3 protein sequence, its rows merge into one entry that carries the most common genes and DNA. The sample contains 450,000 or so distinct CDR3 sequences, 20% to 30% of them found a single time. Of the sample, about 12% is held by the ten largest clones. Sample: PBMCs or a T cell subset sorted from them (not recorded which). These receptor sequences come from an adult woman who had mild COVID-19 (a few samples of this study predate the infection). The sample titles of this study are shuffled in the database, so cell type and time point are left out; the donor was told from shared clones.

This chain connects TRBV9 to TRBJ2-5, with 8 bases matching TRBD2. J gave up 1 base and V 4 bases, and 3 bases lay outside the gene matches. The length of the CDR3 is 14 residues. Germline-derived CDR1 and CDR2 are SGDLS and YYNGEE. The CDR3 nucleotides are TGTGCCAGCAGCCGCGGGGGGATCCAAGAGACCCAGTACTTC. Amino acids: CASSRGGIQETQYF.

The V and J genes are TRBV29-1 and TRBJ2-7, with TRBD2 matching over 14 bases. The CDR3 has 18 residues. The V gene's germline CDR1 is SQVTM and CDR2 ANQGSEA. V trimming: 2 bases; J trimming: 3 bases; junction bases outside the gene matches: 12. CDR3 sequence: CSVEKPGQGLAGVYEQYF. CDR3 coding DNA: TGCAGCGTTGAAAAACCAGGACAGGGACTAGCGGGAGTCTACGAGCAGTACTTC.

This clonotype was seen only a few times. This rearrangement joins TRBV12-3 or TRBV12-4 to TRBJ1-1, with D unresolved. The CDR3 contains 14 residues. V gave up 4 bases and J gave up 1 base, with 10 bases separating them. CDR3 sequence: CASSSGETNTEAFF. The CDR3 nucleotides are TGTGCCAGCAGTTCTGGGGAGACGAACACTGAAGCTTTCTTT.

The gene calls are TRBV24-1 and TRBJ2-1, with TRBD2 matching 9 bases. CDR3 length: 13 amino acids. Germline V gene data show CDR1 as KGHDR and CDR2 as SFDVKD. Trimming cost V 7 bases and J 8 bases; bases outside gene matches: 5. CDR3 coding DNA: TGTGCCACCAGGAGCGGGGGGTTGGATGAGCAGTTCTTC. It yields the protein CATRSGGLDEQFF.

This clonotype was recorded at least ten times. The chain joins TRBV4-2 to TRBJ2-1; the match to TRBD2 covers 10 bases. The CDR3 has 18 residues. Germline lookup yields CDR1 LGHNA and CDR2 YNFKEQ. J gave up 2 bases and V 3 bases, and 10 bases lay outside the gene matches. The CDR3 is CASSHYPLAGVTYNEQFF. The CDR3 nucleotides are TGTGCCAGCAGCCATTACCCGCTAGCGGGGGTCACCTACAATGAGCAGTTCTTC.

The chain links TRBV9 to TRBJ1-2, with 7 bases identical to TRBD1. V dropped 3 bases and J dropped 2; count of bases not matched to a gene: 7. CDR3 size: 15 residues. Germline V gene sequence: CDR1 SGDLS, CDR2 YYNGEE. CDR3 in amino acids: CASSAPTGLNYGYTF. The CDR3 nucleotides are TGTGCCAGCAGCGCACCGACAGGGCTAAACTATGGCTACACCTTC.

This clonotype was detected a few times. The rearrangement joins TRBV5-1 to TRBJ1-4; D is ambiguous. V was clipped by 5 bases and J by 3 bases, with 8 bases between them. The CDR3 is 13 amino acids. Germline V gene sequence: CDR1 SGHRS, CDR2 YFSETQ. CDR3 sequence: CASSVFPNEKLFF. CDR3 sequence (DNA): TGCGCCAGCAGTGTTTTTCCTAATGAAAAACTGTTTTTT. Filled out from reference TRBV5-1 and TRBJ1-4, the complete variable domain reads KAGVTQTPRYLIKTRGQQVTLSCSPISGHRSVSWYQQTPGQGLQFLFEYFSETQRNKGNFPGRFSGRQFSNSRSEMNVSTLELGDSALYLCASSVFPNEKLFFGSGTQLSVL.

This clonotype was counted a few times. The chain combines TRBV4-3 with TRBJ2-3; TRBD2 matches 9 bases. The CDR3 extends over 20 amino acids. Looked up from germline, CDR1 is LGHNA and CDR2 is YSLEER. Trimming took 2 bases from V and 0 from J; bases not matched to a gene: 15. CDR3 coding DNA: TGCGCCAGCAGCCAAAGAGCGGGAGGACCAACCCTATCTAGCACAGATACGCAGTATTTT. Protein product: CASSQRAGGPTLSSTDTQYF.

The V call is TRBV7-9, the J call TRBJ1-1, with unresolved D. Germline V gene sequence: CDR1 SEHNR, CDR2 FQNEAQ (reference sequence). V dropped 4 bases and J dropped 8 bases, with 5 bases sitting between them. The CDR3 totals 10 residues. CDR3 in amino acids: CASSYYEAFF. CDR3 sequence (DNA): TGTGCCAGCAGCTACTACGAAGCTTTCTTT. The full variable domain, its missing parts supplied by reference TRBV7-9 and TRBJ1-1, is DTGVSQNPRHKITKRGQNVTFRCDPISEHNRLYWYRQTLGQGPEFLTYFQNEAQLEKSRLLSDRFSAERPKGSFSTLEIQRTEQGDSAMYLCASSYYEAFFGQGTRLTVV.

This clonotype was found a few times. The genes are TRBV18 and TRBJ1-5; no firm D call. This CDR3 contains 14 residues. V lost 3 bases and J 5 bases, leaving 11 bases between the germline ends. Per the germline V gene, CDR1 is KGHSH and CDR2 is LQKENI. This chain's CDR3 is CASSPAPMDQPQHF. In DNA, the CDR3 is TGTGCCAGCTCACCCGCGCCGATGGATCAGCCCCAGCATTTT. Based on the CDR3 plus reference TRBV18 and TRBJ1-5, the full variable domain is NAGVMQNPRHLVRRRGQEARLRCSPMKGHSHVYWYRQLPEEGLKFMVYLQKENIIDESGMPKERFSAEFPKEGPSILRIQQVVRGDSAAYFCASSPAPMDQPQHFGDGTRLSIL.

The chain is built from TRBV2 and TRBJ2-5; D unclear. The CDR3 sequence is 13 residues long. The germline V gene has CDR1 SNHLY and CDR2 FYNNEI. V shed 5 bases and J shed 2 bases, with 9 bases lying between them. The CDR3 reads CASSLLTQETQYF. CDR3 in DNA: TGTGCCAGCAGTCTTTTAACACAAGAGACCCAGTACTTC. Drawing the rest from reference TRBV2 and TRBJ2-5, the complete variable domain is EPEVTQTPSHQVTQMGQEVILRCVPISNHLYFYWYRQILGQKVEFLVSFYNNEISEKSEIFDDQFSVERPDGSNFTLKIRSTKLEDSAMYFCASSLLTQETQYFGPGTRLLVL.

This clonotype has a single count. The chain combines TRBV5-1 with TRBJ1-1; D remains unclear. Germline CDR1 is SGHRS and CDR2 is YFSETQ. This CDR3 is built from 16 residues. V dropped 2 bases and J dropped 4 bases, with 18 bases sitting between them. CDR3 protein: CASSLRQGRNPTEAFF. For the CDR3, the DNA is TGCGCCAGCAGCTTAAGACAAGGGCGGAACCCCACTGAAGCTTTCTTT.

This chain connects TRBV6-5 to TRBJ1-6; 7 nucleotides agree with TRBD1. V dropped 4 bases and J dropped 8; count of bases not matched to a gene: 8. Germline-derived CDR1 and CDR2 are MNHEY and SVGAGI. CDR3 length: 15 residues. In DNA, the CDR3 is TGTGCCAGCAGTTCGGGGACAGACCGATATTCACCCCTCCACTTT. Amino acids: CASSSGTDRYSPLHF.

This clonotype was recorded a few times. The chain employs TRBV11-2 and TRBJ2-3, with a tentative D call TRBD2 (5 bases). With 4 bases removed from V and 0 bases from J, the gap between germline ends came to 14 bases. The CDR3 has 16 amino acids. CDR1 is SGHAT, CDR2 FQNNGV, per germline. CDR3 DNA: TGTGCCAGCAGCTCAGGCCCGAGGGTTAGCACAGATACGCAGTATTTT. This sequence encodes CASSSGPRVSTDTQYF.

This clonotype came up a few times. The J gene is TRBJ2-1, the V gene TRBV12-3 or TRBV12-4, with D possibly being TRBD2 (6 bases). The length of the CDR3 is 14 residues. The ends were cut back, 1 base at V and 10 bases at J, with 14 bases in the middle. CDR3 bases: TGTGCCAGCAGTTTAGGCTACCGGGACTCGGAGCAGTTCTTC. It translates to CASSLGYRDSEQFF.

This clonotype was detected only a few times. The genes are TRBV24-1 and TRBJ2-5, with D unclear. With 6 bases removed from V and 0 bases from J, the gap between germline ends came to 13 bases. Looked up from germline, CDR1 is KGHDR and CDR2 is SFDVKD. CDR3 length equals 15 residues. This chain's CDR3 is CATSRGPYYQETQYF. In DNA form, the CDR3 reads TGTGCCACCAGTCGCGGCCCATACTACCAAGAGACCCAGTACTTC.

The rearrangement links TRBV24-1 to TRBJ2-2, with D perhaps matching TRBD1 or TRBD2 (5 bases each). CDR3 length: 15 amino acids. Germline CDR1 reads KGHDR; CDR2 reads SFDVKD. The ends were cut back, 4 bases at V and 3 bases at J, with 11 bases in the middle. The CDR3, as DNA: TGTGCCACCAGTGACCCCGGGACGCACACCGGGGAGCTGTTTTTT. Amino acids: CATSDPGTHTGELFF.

The chain combines TRBV7-9 with TRBJ2-1, with 10 bases identical to TRBD2. The CDR3 has 15 amino acids. Germline values: CDR1 SEHNR, CDR2 FQNEAQ (reference sequence). With V trimmed by 7 bases and J by 6 bases, 9 bases remained unmatched. Here the CDR3 reads CASTQAGGSGNEQFF. CDR3 DNA: TGTGCCAGCACCCAAGCGGGAGGGTCGGGCAATGAGCAGTTCTTC.

The genes are TRBV30 and TRBJ1-3, with D unclear. V was trimmed by 0 bases and J by 4 bases, leaving 4 bases between them. The length of the CDR3 is 12 residues. Looked up from germline, CDR1 is GTSNPN and CDR2 is SVGIG (reference sequence). The CDR3 coding sequence is TGTGCCTGGAGTGTGGTCGGAAACACCATATATTTT. Translating gives CAWSVVGNTIYF.

The table lists this clonotype with a few counts. The chain has TRBV2 and TRBJ2-1; 8 bases line up with TRBD1. After removal of 0 bases from V and 9 bases from J, the junction contained 4 bases not matched to a gene. The CDR3 sequence is 14 residues long. From germline, CDR1 is SNHLY and CDR2 FYNNEI. CDR3 residues: CASSEARTGIEQFF. In DNA form, the CDR3 reads TGTGCCAGCAGTGAAGCCAGGACAGGGATTGAGCAGTTCTTC. Combining the CDR3 with reference TRBV2 and TRBJ2-1 gives the whole variable domain EPEVTQTPSHQVTQMGQEVILRCVPISNHLYFYWYRQILGQKVEFLVSFYNNEISEKSEIFDDQFSVERPDGSNFTLKIRSTKLEDSAMYFCASSEARTGIEQFFGPGTRLTVL.

CDR3 amino acids: CASSPTFPFTEAFF. For the CDR3, the DNA is TGTGCCAGCAGCCCTACCTTCCCTTTCACTGAAGCTTTCTTT. J is TRBJ1-1 and V is TRBV5-6, with D uncertain. Germline assignment: CDR1 SGHDT and CDR2 YYEEEE. The CDR3 is made up of 14 amino acids. Trimming took off 4 bases at V and 4 bases at J, with 14 bases between the two ends.

This chain uses TRBV5-1 with TRBJ1-4; D is unresolved. V was cut by 7 bases and J by 3 bases, with 7 bases left in between. The CDR3 is 12 amino acids. Germline V gene lookup returns CDR1 SGHRS and CDR2 YFSETQ. The CDR3 DNA sequence: TGCGCCAGCTCCCAACCTAATGAAAAACTGTTTTTT. As protein: CASSQPNEKLFF.

This clonotype was recorded a few times. J is TRBJ1-1 and V is TRBV12-3 or TRBV12-4; D is unclear. The CDR3 has 13 amino acids. The V end was cut by 5 bases, the J end by 0 bases, with 7 bases between. Written as DNA, the CDR3 is TGTGCCAGCAGTACCTCTATGAACACTGAAGCTTTCTTT. The encoded protein is CASSTSMNTEAFF.

The rearrangement links TRBV7-2 to TRBJ2-7; 10 bases map to TRBD2. V gave up 5 bases and J gave up 6 bases; unmatched junction bases: 7. The germline V gene has CDR1 SGHTA and CDR2 FQGNSA. The CDR3 consists of 14 residues. This CDR3 is CASSPRTSGPEQYF. The CDR3, as DNA: TGTGCCAGCAGCCCACGGACTAGCGGTCCCGAGCAGTACTTC. The full variable domain, rest sourced from reference TRBV7-2 and TRBJ2-7, is GAGVSQSPSNKVTEKGKDVELRCDPISGHTALYWYRQSLGQGLEFLIYFQGNSAPDKSGLPSDRFSAERTGGSVSTLTIQRTQQEDSAVYLCASSPRTSGPEQYFGPGTRLTVT.

The chain combines TRBV7-9 with TRBJ1-2; 11 bases map to TRBD1. Looked up from germline, CDR1 is SEHNR and CDR2 is FQNEAQ (reference sequence). V was pared by 5 bases and J by 2 bases, with 4 bases of the junction left unmatched. There are 15 residues in the CDR3. In DNA form, the CDR3 reads TGTGCCAGCAGCAGGACAGGGGGCGCGAACTATGGCTACACCTTC. This gives the protein CASSRTGGANYGYTF.

This clonotype was found a few times. J is TRBJ2-1 and V is TRBV29-1; 9 positions match TRBD2. The germline gives CDR1 SQVTM, CDR2 ANQGSEA. The CDR3 runs to 15 residues. V lost 6 bases to trimming and J lost 4 bases; unmatched junction nucleotides: 10. Written as DNA, the CDR3 is TGCAGCGTCGCCATAGGGACTAGCAGTTACAATGAGCAGTTCTTC. It specifies CSVAIGTSSYNEQFF.

Only a few counts were recorded for this clonotype. The chain carries TRBV6-1 and TRBJ2-1; the D is unclear. Germline V CDR1 and CDR2: MNHNS, SASEGT. The CDR3 is 12 amino acids. V dropped 7 bases and J dropped 10 bases, with 14 bases sitting between them. The CDR3 DNA reads TGTGCCAGCACAGCCGATAACCTAGAGCAGTTCTTC. Residues: CASTADNLEQFF.